One sample yielded the 26 T cell receptor beta chains listed below, sequenced in a study of blood T cell repertoires in COVID-19. The repertoire was sequenced with immunoSEQ multiplex PCR; TCRdb's copy has only in-frame clones and lacks some. The profile shows 250,000 or so clones, approximately 83% of them singletons. Sequenced: PBMCs or T cells enriched from blood (not recorded which). The origin of the receptors is a woman in her forties who had been exposed to COVID-19.

This chain connects TRBV27 to TRBJ1-6; the match to TRBD1 covers 9 bases. This CDR3 comprises 15 residues. The germline gives CDR1 MNHEY, CDR2 SMNVEV (reference sequence). Unmatched junction bases numbered 6, after V lost 6 bases and J lost 6 bases. The CDR3 nucleotides are TGTGCCAGCAGGGAACCGGGACAGGGTAATTCACCCCTCCACTTT. It yields the protein CASREPGQGNSPLHF.

This clone was counted only a few times. V is TRBV6-5 and J is TRBJ1-2; D not resolved. Trimming stripped 6 bases from V and 5 bases from J, with 13 bases between. Germline V CDR1 and CDR2: MNHEY, SVGAGI. The CDR3 runs to 13 residues. For the CDR3, the DNA is TGTGCCAGCAGGTGGCAGTCGGAGTATGGCTACACCTTC. Protein sequence: CASRWQSEYGYTF.

This clone was seen only a few times. This chain uses TRBV9 with TRBJ2-1; TRBD2 might be the D (6 bases). In germline, CDR1 is SGDLS, CDR2 YYNGEE. Between the trimmed V and J ends, which lost 0 bases and 3 bases, there was a span of 16 bases. This CDR3 is built from 17 residues. The CDR3 sequence: CASSVVGGSGDYNEQFF. CDR3 sequence (DNA): TGTGCCAGCAGCGTAGTTGGGGGGAGCGGAGACTACAATGAGCAGTTCTTC.

This clone was recorded once. The V gene is TRBV10-2, the J gene TRBJ1-2, with D perhaps TRBD1 (5 bases). Germline CDR1 reads WSHSY; CDR2 reads SAAADI. This CDR3 has 14 amino acids. V dropped 3 bases and J dropped 8 bases, with 16 bases sitting between them. The CDR3 nucleotides are TGCGCCAGCAGTGAATTCGAGAGGGGAGGAGGCTACACCTTC. This gives the protein CASSEFERGGGYTF.

CDR3 sequence (DNA): TGTGCCAGCAGTGAGCTACGGACAGGGGGCAATCAGCCCCAGCATTTT. Translating gives CASSELRTGGNQPQHF. The genes are TRBV6-1 and TRBJ1-5, with 9 bases aligning to TRBD1. J lost 2 bases, V lost 3 bases, and 5 bases had no gene match. Germline V gene lookup returns CDR1 MNHNS and CDR2 SASEGT. This CDR3 is 16 amino acids long.

The chain links TRBV7-9 to TRBJ2-1; D possibly corresponds to TRBD1 (7 bases). There are 12 residues in the CDR3. Trimming stripped 0 bases from V and 14 bases from J, with 11 bases between. Germline loops: CDR1 SEHNR, CDR2 FQNEAQ (reference sequence). CDR3 loop: CASSLADREEFF. The CDR3 DNA follows: TGTGCCAGCAGCTTAGCCGACAGGGAGGAGTTCTTC.

The gene calls are TRBV14 and TRBJ1-2; D is undetermined. Germline-derived CDR1 and CDR2 are SGHDN and FVKESK. Trimming removed 0 bases at V and 5 bases at J, with 19 bases between. This CDR3 comprises 17 residues. The CDR3 DNA follows: TGTGCCAGCAGCCAAGACGTAGAGGCAGGACTACAGTATGGCTACACCTTC. It translates to CASSQDVEAGLQYGYTF. The complete variable domain, with remaining parts taken from reference TRBV14 and TRBJ1-2, reads EAGVTQFPSHSVIEKGQTVTLRCDPISGHDNLYWYRRVMGKEIKFLLHFVKESKQDESGMPNNRFLAERTGGTYSTLKVQPAELEDSGVYFCASSQDVEAGLQYGYTFGSGTRLTVV.

The rearrangement links TRBV4-3 to TRBJ2-7; D might be TRBD1 (5 bases). With 4 bases removed from V and 0 bases from J, the gap between germline ends came to 19 bases. The CDR3 covers 17 residues. Germline V lookup: CDR1 LGHNA, CDR2 YSLEER. The CDR3 reads CASSPTRWGKSSYEQYF. In DNA form, the CDR3 reads TGCGCCAGCAGCCCCACGCGATGGGGCAAGAGCTCCTACGAGCAGTACTTC.

The rearrangement links TRBV18 to TRBJ1-3; tentative D call: TRBD1 (6 bases). There are 17 residues in the CDR3. Trimming left V 0 bases short and J 0 bases short, with 12 bases between. From germline, CDR1 is KGHSH and CDR2 LQKENI. The CDR3: CASSPPNPTGSGNTIYF. The CDR3 nucleotides are TGTGCCAGCTCACCACCTAATCCGACAGGCTCTGGAAACACCATATATTTT.

J is TRBJ2-7 and V is TRBV6-1; D possibly corresponds to TRBD2 (5 bases). The CDR3 length is 14 residues. Per the germline V gene, CDR1 is MNHNS and CDR2 is SASEGT. Deletions cut 0 bases from V and 2 bases from J, with 8 bases between. The CDR3 nucleotides are TGTGCCAGCAGTGAAGCTCGGGGAGCCTACGAGCAGTACTTC. Its translation is CASSEARGAYEQYF.

The V call is TRBV16, the J call TRBJ1-1; 9 nucleotides align to TRBD1. J lost 4 bases, V lost 6 bases, and 3 bases had no gene match. Germline loops: CDR1 KGHSY, CDR2 FQNENV. This CDR3 is 13 amino acids long. The CDR3 is CASRRGQGTEAFF. The CDR3 DNA sequence: TGTGCCAGCAGGAGGGGACAGGGCACTGAAGCTTTCTTT.

This chain links TRBV3-1 (or the pseudogene TRBV3-2) with TRBJ1-4; TRBD1 matches 8 bases. Germline loops: CDR1 LGHDT, CDR2 YNNKEL (reference sequence). V shed 6 bases, J shed 6 bases, and the junction held 6 bases outside the gene matches. The CDR3 has 14 amino acids. CDR3 sequence: CASRNRGKDEKLFF. CDR3 nucleotide sequence: TGTGCCAGCAGGAACAGGGGGAAGGATGAAAAACTGTTTTTT.

The chain recombines TRBV21-1 with TRBJ2-7; whether TRBD1, the table's D call, matches the DNA was not checked. TRBV21-1 is a pseudogene. The CDR3 has 17 residues. CDR3 in amino acids: CASSKLAPNRVSYEQYF. Here the CDR3 DNA reads TGTGCCAGCAGCAAATTGGCCCCGAACAGGGTCTCCTACGAGCAGTACTTC.

The chain recombines TRBV7-3 with TRBJ2-3, with 11 bases lining up with TRBD1. The CDR3 sequence is 14 residues long. Trimming cost V 5 bases and J 6 bases; bases outside gene matches: 4. Germline values: CDR1 SGHTA, CDR2 FQGTGA. CDR3 residues: CASSPGQGADTQYF. CDR3 DNA: TGTGCCAGCAGCCCCGGACAGGGGGCGGATACGCAGTATTTT.

This chain connects TRBV21-1 to TRBJ2-2; the table's D call, TRBD1, was not checked against the DNA. TRBV21-1 is given as a pseudogene. CDR3 length: 15 amino acids. CDR3 sequence reads: CATPEGQGDTGELFF. The CDR3 nucleotides are TGTGCCACCCCCGAGGGACAGGGGGACACCGGGGAGCTGTTTTTT.

The chain uses TRBV7-9 and TRBJ1-4; unclear D gene. The germline V gene has CDR1 SEHNR and CDR2 FQNEAQ (reference sequence). V was shortened by 0 bases and J by 11 bases, with 13 bases between the two germline ends. This CDR3 is built from 14 residues. CDR3 coding DNA: TGTGCCAGCAGCTTAGCGGGCGTCCCGATCAAACTGTTTTTT. It codes for CASSLAGVPIKLFF.

The chain uses TRBV3-1 (or the pseudogene TRBV3-2) and TRBJ2-7; 9 nucleotides align to TRBD2. Germline V gene sequence: CDR1 LGHDT, CDR2 YNNKEL (reference sequence). Trimming cost V 0 bases and J 7 bases; bases outside gene matches: 13. The CDR3 runs 17 residues. The CDR3 coding sequence is TGTGCCAGCAGCCAAGAGGTTGTGGCGGGGGGGTTCAGGGAGCAGTACTTC. This sequence encodes CASSQEVVAGGFREQYF.

The V call is TRBV19, the J call TRBJ1-2, with 9 bases matching TRBD1. This CDR3 is built from 15 residues. V dropped 6 bases and J dropped 3; count of bases not matched to a gene: 8. CDR1 and CDR2 (germline): LNHDA, SQIVND (reference sequence). CDR3 loop: CASSAGTGSYYGYTF. CDR3 in DNA: TGTGCCAGTAGCGCGGGGACAGGGAGTTACTATGGCTACACCTTC.

This clone has a single count. The chain employs TRBV12-3 or TRBV12-4 and TRBJ1-1; TRBD1 agrees at 7 bases. Trimming removed 6 bases from V and 4 bases from J; junction bases left unmatched: 5. The CDR3 has 13 amino acids. The CDR3 sequence: CASRTGSGTEAFF. DNA for the CDR3: TGTGCCAGCAGGACAGGGTCGGGCACTGAAGCTTTCTTT.

This clone has just one count. The chain joins TRBV12-1 to TRBJ1-4; TRBD1, the D gene given by the table, was not confirmed from the DNA. TRBV12-1 is tagged as a pseudogene. The CDR3 is made up of 17 amino acids. This chain's CDR3 is CASSQGGQGSTNEKLFF. DNA for the CDR3: TGTGCCAGCAGTCAAGGAGGACAGGGATCAACTAATGAAAAACTGTTTTTT.

At least ten counts were recorded for this clone. Additional DNA sequences in this sample encode the identical CDR3. This rearrangement joins TRBV6-5 to TRBJ1-5, with D perhaps TRBD1 (5 bases). Trimming cost V 2 bases and J 5 bases, with 10 bases left between them. The CDR3 sequence is 14 residues long. The germline V gene encodes CDR1 MNHEY and CDR2 SVGAGI. The CDR3 loop reads CASSYLGGDQPQHF. CDR3 nucleotide sequence: TGTGCCAGCAGTTACCTGGGGGGTGATCAGCCCCAGCATTTT.

This chain uses TRBV28 with TRBJ1-2; the match to TRBD1 covers 7 bases. V shed 6 bases and J 2 bases; nucleotides not matched to a gene: 12. Looked up from germline, CDR1 is MDHEN and CDR2 is SYDVKM. The CDR3 is 16 amino acids. CDR3 loop: CASSPPPGQPNYGYTF. In DNA, the CDR3 is TGTGCCAGCAGCCCTCCCCCGGGACAGCCCAACTATGGCTACACCTTC.

This clone has only one observation. This sequence joins TRBV28 and TRBJ1-6, with 7 nucleotides matching TRBD1. V was pared by 7 bases and J by 5 bases, with 14 bases of the junction left unmatched. The CDR3 is made up of 17 amino acids. Germline assignment: CDR1 MDHEN and CDR2 SYDVKM. The CDR3 nucleotides are TGTGCCAGCACCCTATACCAAGGGACAGCACATAATTCACCCCTCCACTTT. Protein product: CASTLYQGTAHNSPLHF.

This clone was recorded once. The chain couples TRBV19 to TRBJ1-1; a possible D gene is TRBD1 (6 bases). V lost 10 bases, J lost 4 bases, and 16 bases lay in between. CDR3 length equals 13 residues. Germline assignment: CDR1 LNHDA and CDR2 SQIVND (reference sequence). The CDR3 bases are TGTGCCATCGCAACAGGGAGTCGCACTGAAGCTTTCTTT. Protein: CAIATGSRTEAFF.

V is TRBV18 and J is TRBJ1-5; 8 bases agree with TRBD1. V gave up 0 bases and J gave up 7 bases; unmatched junction bases: 5. There are 15 residues in the CDR3. The germline V gene encodes CDR1 KGHSH and CDR2 LQKENI. The CDR3 here is CASSPPGTGGQPQHF. CDR3 nucleotides: TGTGCCAGCTCACCACCCGGGACAGGAGGCCAGCCCCAGCATTTT.

The rearrangement uses TRBV7-2 and TRBJ1-5; 8 bases align to TRBD1. V lost 1 base and J lost 5; bases outside the gene matches: 4. CDR1 and CDR2 (germline): SGHTA, FQGNSA. The CDR3 length is 15 residues. The DNA of the CDR3 is TGTGCCAGCAGCTTAGACCAGGGGGCTTATCAGCCCCAGCATTTT. Amino acid sequence: CASSLDQGAYQPQHF.